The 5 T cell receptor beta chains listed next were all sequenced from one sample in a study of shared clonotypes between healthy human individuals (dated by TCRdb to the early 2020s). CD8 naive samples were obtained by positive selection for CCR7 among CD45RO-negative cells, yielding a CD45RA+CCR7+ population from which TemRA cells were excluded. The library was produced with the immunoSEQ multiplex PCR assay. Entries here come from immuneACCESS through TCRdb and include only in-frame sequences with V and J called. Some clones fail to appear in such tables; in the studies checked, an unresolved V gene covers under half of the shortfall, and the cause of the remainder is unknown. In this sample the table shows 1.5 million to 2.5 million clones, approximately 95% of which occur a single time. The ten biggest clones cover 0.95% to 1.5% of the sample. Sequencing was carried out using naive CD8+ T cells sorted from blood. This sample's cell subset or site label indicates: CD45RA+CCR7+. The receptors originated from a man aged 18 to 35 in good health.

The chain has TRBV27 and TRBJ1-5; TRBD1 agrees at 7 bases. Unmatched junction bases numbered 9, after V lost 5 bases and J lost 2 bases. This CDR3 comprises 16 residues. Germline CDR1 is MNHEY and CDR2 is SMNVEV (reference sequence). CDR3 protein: CASSIDYGTGNQPQHF. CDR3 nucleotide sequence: TGTGCCAGCAGTATAGATTATGGGACAGGCAATCAGCCCCAGCATTTT.

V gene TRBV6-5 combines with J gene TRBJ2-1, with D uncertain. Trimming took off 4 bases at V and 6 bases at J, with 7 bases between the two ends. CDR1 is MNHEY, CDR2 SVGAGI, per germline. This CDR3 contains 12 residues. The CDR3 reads CASSSIPNEQFF. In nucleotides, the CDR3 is TGTGCCAGCAGTTCTATACCCAATGAGCAGTTCTTC.

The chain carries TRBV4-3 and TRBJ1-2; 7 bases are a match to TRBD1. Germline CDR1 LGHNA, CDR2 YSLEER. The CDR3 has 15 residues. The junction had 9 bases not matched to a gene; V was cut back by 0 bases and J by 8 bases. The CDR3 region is CASSQDRGGALGYTF. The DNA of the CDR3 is TGCGCCAGCAGCCAAGATCGAGGGGGCGCGTTAGGCTACACCTTC.

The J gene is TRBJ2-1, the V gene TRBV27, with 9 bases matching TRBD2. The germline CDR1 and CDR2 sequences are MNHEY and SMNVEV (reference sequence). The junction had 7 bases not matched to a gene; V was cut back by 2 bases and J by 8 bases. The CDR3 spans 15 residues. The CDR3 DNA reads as TGTGCCAGCAGTTTACTAGCGGGAACAGTCTATGAGCAGTTCTTC. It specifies CASSLLAGTVYEQFF.

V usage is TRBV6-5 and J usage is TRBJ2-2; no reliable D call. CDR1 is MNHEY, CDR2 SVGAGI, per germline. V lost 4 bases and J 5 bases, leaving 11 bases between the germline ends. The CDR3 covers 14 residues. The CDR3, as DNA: TGTGCCAGCAGTTTCTTTAGTGGAACCGGGGAGCTGTTTTTT. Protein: CASSFFSGTGELFF.